This TCR beta chain was identified during a study of HIV-infected patients and healthy controls. Antiretroviral therapy had run roughly three months, about 14 weeks, before follow-up blood collection. All unsorted peripheral T cells were captured because whole blood was used without fractionation. Exclusions covered tumors, febrile or AIDS-related illness, and hepatitis B or C coinfection. By sample share, this clonotype is medium-sized (0.01 to 0.1%). The antigen remains unidentified. cDNA was made from approximately 0.55 ug RNA using alpha and beta constant primers. Using multiplexing indices, alpha and beta chain libraries were generated apart by chain-specific third strand synthesis. TCRdb ran MiXCR on the 5' RACE reads and lists one entry per CDR3 protein. Here the sample spans about 5,500 distinct CDR3 sequences, approximately 9% being singletons. In germline, CDR1 is ENHRY, CDR2 SYGVKD. The CDR3 spans 13 residues. Trimming cost V 3 bases and J 0 bases, with 6 bases left between them.

Study-wide points: Untreated HIV+ repertoires had roughly threefold fewer distinct CDR3s and lower Shannon diversity than healthy controls.

The sample consisted of blood, taken during antiretroviral therapy. The TCR sequence derives from an adult with HIV infection. This chain joins TRBV10-3 and TRBJ2-7; D is unclear. CDR3 DNA sequence: TGTGCCATCAGTGATACGAACTCCTACGAGCAGTACTTC. Amino acids: CAISDTNSYEQYF.